The T cell receptor beta chain under discussion was sequenced for a study of shared clonotypes between healthy human individuals. Study outcomes and limitations: Clonotypes that were shared across a few donors made up roughly 5.2% of naive CD4 clonotypes. Relative to their counterparts shared across all four donors, non-shared clonotypes exhibited diminished generation probabilities.

The sample holds a few counts of this clone. Its specificity is not known. The material for each subset, its genomic DNA, was split evenly across several immunoSEQ plates. The data were produced by immunoSEQ multiplex PCR, yet TCRdb's version contains in-frame clones alone and is incomplete. This sample carries roughly 86,000 clones, about 70% of them seen once, and the ten largest clones take roughly 50%. Each sample came from a Caucasian adult donor living in Nashville, Tennessee. CDR1 and CDR2 (germline): MDHEN, SYDVKM. There are 15 residues in the CDR3. Trimming cost V 7 bases and J 0 bases, with 13 bases left between them.

The chain links TRBV28 to TRBJ1-5; D is unclear. The source is a young man in good health. Sequenced sample: memory CD8+ T cells sorted from blood. Stated subset: CD45RO+ cells pooled with CCR7-negative TemRA cells. The CDR3 protein is CASTRGGASNQPQHF. CDR3 in DNA: TGTGCCAGCACCCGGGGTGGTGCTAGCAATCAGCCCCAGCATTTT.